This is a list of T cell receptor beta chains from one sample in a study of T cells in Graves' hyperthyroidism and ophthalmopathy. Each CDR3 protein gets one entry after TCRdb re-called the multiplex PCR reads with MiXCR. The sample consists of 400,000 to 500,000 distinct CDR3 sequences, approximately 15% of them appearing once. The sequenced sample consisted of blood. Receptors were obtained from a woman between 18 and 30 years old with Graves' hyperthyroidism. Each CDR3 is given with its conserved first and last residue. The order of the fields is V gene, J gene, clone size, D gene, CDR3 DNA, CDR3 protein. D genes are given only for firm matches. Not all rows give a size; the values are once, few, many and, for expanded clones, a class.

v_call: TRBV28; j_call: TRBJ1-1; clone_size: many; d_call: .; cdr3_nt: TGTGCCAGCAGTTTATGGGGGGGCTTGAACACTGAAGCTTTCTTT; cdr3_aa: CASSLWGGLNTEAFF
v_call: TRBV6-1; j_call: TRBJ1-4; clone_size: few; d_call: .; cdr3_nt: TGTGCCAGCAGTGAAGCCGGTGTAGGTGGAGAAAAACTGTTTTTT; cdr3_aa: CASSEAGVGGEKLFF
v_call: TRBV28; j_call: TRBJ2-7; clone_size: once; d_call: TRBD2; cdr3_nt: TGTGCCAGCAGGCCTAGCGGGAGGAGGTCCTACGAGCAGTACTTC; cdr3_aa: CASRPSGRRSYEQYF
v_call: TRBV10-2; j_call: TRBJ1-2; clone_size: many; d_call: .; cdr3_nt: TGCGCCAGCCGGGATACCCTTAACTATGGCTACACCTTC; cdr3_aa: CASRDTLNYGYTF
v_call: TRBV12-3/TRBV12-4; j_call: TRBJ1-1; clone_size: many; d_call: .; cdr3_nt: TGTGCCAGCAGTTTAGACGTGGTCTTGGGTGGCACTGAAGCTTTCTTT; cdr3_aa: CASSLDVVLGGTEAFF
v_call: TRBV25-1; j_call: TRBJ2-3; clone_size: .; d_call: TRBD2; cdr3_nt: TGTGCCAGCAGTGAAATCGGGAGGACCCCAGATACGCAGTATTTT; cdr3_aa: CASSEIGRTPDTQYF
v_call: TRBV6-5; j_call: TRBJ2-7; clone_size: .; d_call: TRBD1; cdr3_nt: TGTGCCAGCAGTTTAGTGACAGGGGCCCACGAGCAGTACTTC; cdr3_aa: CASSLVTGAHEQYF
v_call: TRBV27; j_call: TRBJ2-7; clone_size: many; d_call: .; cdr3_nt: TGTGCCAGCAGTCCCATCCCCGGGACGGGCTACGAGCAGTACTTC; cdr3_aa: CASSPIPGTGYEQYF
v_call: TRBV28; j_call: TRBJ1-1; clone_size: many; d_call: TRBD1; cdr3_nt: TGTGCCAGCAGTCGACAGGGATCGACCACTGAAGCTTTCTTT; cdr3_aa: CASSRQGSTTEAFF
v_call: TRBV28; j_call: TRBJ2-1; clone_size: many; d_call: .; cdr3_nt: TGTGCCAGCAGACTTAGTTACGGGGCGTACAATGAGCAGTTCTTC; cdr3_aa: CASRLSYGAYNEQFF
v_call: TRBV19; j_call: TRBJ1-1; clone_size: few; d_call: TRBD1; cdr3_nt: TGTGCCACCAAGGACAGGGGATTAGCTGAAGCTTTCTTT; cdr3_aa: CATKDRGLAEAFF
v_call: TRBV20-1; j_call: TRBJ2-7; clone_size: many; d_call: .; cdr3_nt: TGCAGTGCTAGAGATTTGGCGTTGAGGAACTACGAGCAGTACTTC; cdr3_aa: CSARDLALRNYEQYF
v_call: TRBV6-1; j_call: TRBJ1-5; clone_size: .; d_call: TRBD1; cdr3_nt: TGTGCCAGCAGTGTTGACGGGACAGGTCAGCCCCAGCATTTT; cdr3_aa: CASSVDGTGQPQHF
v_call: TRBV4-2; j_call: TRBJ2-7; clone_size: few; d_call: .; cdr3_nt: TGTGCCAGCAGCCAAGGAGGAGTCTACGAGCAGTACTTC; cdr3_aa: CASSQGGVYEQYF
v_call: TRBV9; j_call: TRBJ2-7; clone_size: many; d_call: TRBD2; cdr3_nt: TGTGCCAGCAGCGCAGCGGGGGGCCCATACGAGCAGTACTTC; cdr3_aa: CASSAAGGPYEQYF
v_call: TRBV20-1; j_call: TRBJ2-1; clone_size: few; d_call: TRBD2; cdr3_nt: TGCAGTGCTATTAGCGGGAGCCCGGCCAATGAGCAGTTCTTC; cdr3_aa: CSAISGSPANEQFF
v_call: TRBV11-3; j_call: TRBJ2-1; clone_size: .; d_call: .; cdr3_nt: TGTGCCAGCAGCCCAGGGTTCAGCTCCTACAATGAGCAGTTCTTC; cdr3_aa: CASSPGFSSYNEQFF
v_call: TRBV7-3; j_call: TRBJ2-1; clone_size: many; d_call: TRBD2; cdr3_nt: TGTGCCAGCAGCTTAGCCAGCGGGGCTTACAATGAGCAGTTCTTC; cdr3_aa: CASSLASGAYNEQFF
v_call: TRBV7-9; j_call: TRBJ1-3; clone_size: .; d_call: .; cdr3_nt: TGTGCCAGCAGGATTACAGAGGAAAGTGGAAACACCATATATTTT; cdr3_aa: CASRITEESGNTIYF
v_call: TRBV7-3; j_call: TRBJ2-1; clone_size: many; d_call: .; cdr3_nt: TGTGCCAGCAGCTCCCGTTTAGGCAATGAGCAGTTCTTC; cdr3_aa: CASSSRLGNEQFF
v_call: TRBV9; j_call: TRBJ1-6; clone_size: .; d_call: .; cdr3_nt: TGTGCCAGCAGCGCGAGGAGCTCCTATAATTCACCCCTCCACTTT; cdr3_aa: CASSARSSYNSPLHF
v_call: TRBV25-1; j_call: TRBJ2-6; clone_size: .; d_call: .; cdr3_nt: TGTGCCAGCAGTGATCCGGGGGCCCCAGGGGCCAACGTCCTGACTTTC; cdr3_aa: CASSDPGAPGANVLTF
v_call: TRBV4-3; j_call: TRBJ2-3; clone_size: many; d_call: TRBD2; cdr3_nt: TGTGCCAGCAGCCAAGGGACTAGCGGGAGCACAGATACGCAGTATTTT; cdr3_aa: CASSQGTSGSTDTQYF
v_call: TRBV18; j_call: TRBJ2-5; clone_size: many; d_call: .; cdr3_nt: TGTGCCAGCTCACCACAGCCAGGGAGAGAGACCCAGTACTTC; cdr3_aa: CASSPQPGRETQYF
v_call: TRBV12-3/TRBV12-4; j_call: TRBJ1-4; clone_size: few; d_call: .; cdr3_nt: TGTGCCAGCAGCAGGGCCCCATGGGAAAAACTGTTTTTT; cdr3_aa: CASSRAPWEKLFF
v_call: TRBV30; j_call: TRBJ1-6; clone_size: .; d_call: TRBD1; cdr3_nt: TGTGCCTGGAGTGAGTGGACGGGACAGGGGGGGAATTCACCCCTCCACTTT; cdr3_aa: CAWSEWTGQGGNSPLHF
v_call: TRBV7-6; j_call: TRBJ2-7; clone_size: .; d_call: TRBD2; cdr3_nt: TGTGCCAGCTCACCCCAAAGCGGGAGTCTCTACGAGCAGTACTTC; cdr3_aa: CASSPQSGSLYEQYF
v_call: TRBV12-5; j_call: TRBJ1-2; clone_size: once; d_call: .; cdr3_nt: TGTGCTAGTGGTTTCTCAGGACTCTATGGCTACACCTTC; cdr3_aa: CASGFSGLYGYTF
v_call: TRBV20-1; j_call: TRBJ2-1; clone_size: many; d_call: TRBD2; cdr3_nt: TGCAGTGCCCTACAGACTAGCGGGGCCAATGAGCAGTTCTTC; cdr3_aa: CSALQTSGANEQFF
v_call: TRBV28; j_call: TRBJ2-5; clone_size: many; d_call: TRBD1; cdr3_nt: TGTGCCAGCAGTCTATTGGGACAGCTAAAGGGGGAGACCCAGTACTTC; cdr3_aa: CASSLLGQLKGETQYF
v_call: TRBV9; j_call: TRBJ2-6; clone_size: .; d_call: .; cdr3_nt: TGTGCCAGCAGCGTAGCCTTGTCAGTTCAGATCTCTGGGGCCAACGTCCTGACTTTC; cdr3_aa: CASSVALSVQISGANVLTF
v_call: TRBV27; j_call: TRBJ2-7; clone_size: many; d_call: .; cdr3_nt: TGTGCCAGCAGTTTTAGGAGGAGGGCCTACGAGCAGTACTTC; cdr3_aa: CASSFRRRAYEQYF
v_call: TRBV7-6; j_call: TRBJ2-5; clone_size: many; d_call: .; cdr3_nt: TGTGCCAGCAGCTTAATGTCGGGACAACAAGAGACCCAGTACTTC; cdr3_aa: CASSLMSGQQETQYF
v_call: TRBV28; j_call: TRBJ1-6; clone_size: many; d_call: .; cdr3_nt: TGTGCCAGCAGTTTCGGTTCGGGTAATTCACCCCTCCACTTT; cdr3_aa: CASSFGSGNSPLHF
v_call: TRBV9; j_call: TRBJ2-3; clone_size: few; d_call: .; cdr3_nt: TGTGCCAGCAGCGTAGGTCAGGGGACAGATACGCAGTATTTT; cdr3_aa: CASSVGQGTDTQYF
v_call: TRBV19; j_call: TRBJ2-1; clone_size: many; d_call: .; cdr3_nt: TGTGCCAGTAGTATCGGCGGCCACTACAATGAGCAGTTCTTC; cdr3_aa: CASSIGGHYNEQFF
v_call: TRBV28; j_call: TRBJ1-2; clone_size: few; d_call: TRBD1; cdr3_nt: TGTGCCAGCATAGACAGGGTGGGCGGCTACACCTTC; cdr3_aa: CASIDRVGGYTF
v_call: TRBV9; j_call: TRBJ2-7; clone_size: few; d_call: TRBD1; cdr3_nt: TGTGCCAGCAGCGCAAGACAGGGCGGTGAGCAGTACTTC; cdr3_aa: CASSARQGGEQYF
v_call: TRBV28; j_call: TRBJ1-3; clone_size: many; d_call: .; cdr3_nt: TGTGCCAGCAGTTCCCATCAATCTGGAAACACCATATATTTT; cdr3_aa: CASSSHQSGNTIYF
v_call: TRBV7-9; j_call: TRBJ1-2; clone_size: once; d_call: .; cdr3_nt: TGTGCCAGCAGCTCAACCGAACAGGGTGGCTACACCTTC; cdr3_aa: CASSSTEQGGYTF
v_call: TRBV28; j_call: TRBJ2-1; clone_size: many; d_call: .; cdr3_nt: TGTGCCAGCAGTTTAGTCTCAATCACCTACAATGAGCAGTTCTTC; cdr3_aa: CASSLVSITYNEQFF
v_call: TRBV19; j_call: TRBJ2-3; clone_size: many; d_call: .; cdr3_nt: TGTGCCAGTAGTACAATCACGGGAGCTTCAGATACGCAGTATTTT; cdr3_aa: CASSTITGASDTQYF
v_call: TRBV28; j_call: TRBJ2-3; clone_size: many; d_call: TRBD1; cdr3_nt: TGTGCCAGCAGTTCCCCTACCGCCTACAGGGGCCGGTTGATGGATACGCAGTATTTT; cdr3_aa: CASSSPTAYRGRLMDTQYF
v_call: TRBV6-2/TRBV6-3; j_call: TRBJ1-2; clone_size: .; d_call: .; cdr3_nt: TGTGCCAGCGTGGAGACTACTAACTATGGCTACACCTTC; cdr3_aa: CASVETTNYGYTF
v_call: TRBV27; j_call: TRBJ2-1; clone_size: many; d_call: TRBD2; cdr3_nt: TGTGCCAGCAGTTTATCGTTCACTAGCGGTGCTGGCTACAATGAGCAGTTCTTC; cdr3_aa: CASSLSFTSGAGYNEQFF
v_call: TRBV20-1; j_call: TRBJ1-2; clone_size: many; d_call: TRBD1; cdr3_nt: TGCAGTGCTATGGACAGGGGCTATGGCTACACCTTC; cdr3_aa: CSAMDRGYGYTF
v_call: TRBV20-1; j_call: TRBJ2-7; clone_size: many; d_call: TRBD1; cdr3_nt: TGCAGTGCTAGAGACAGACAGGGGCACTCCTACGAGCAGTACTTC; cdr3_aa: CSARDRQGHSYEQYF
v_call: TRBV7-9; j_call: TRBJ2-1; clone_size: few; d_call: .; cdr3_nt: TGTGCCAGCAGCTATAGAAGCTCCCGGGGCTACAATGAGCAGTTCTTC; cdr3_aa: CASSYRSSRGYNEQFF
v_call: TRBV6-1; j_call: TRBJ2-7; clone_size: many; d_call: .; cdr3_nt: TGTGCCAGCAGTGAAGCGCTGGACTCCTCCTACGAGCAGTACTTC; cdr3_aa: CASSEALDSSYEQYF
v_call: TRBV12-3/TRBV12-4; j_call: TRBJ2-1; clone_size: .; d_call: TRBD2; cdr3_nt: TGTGCCAGCAGTTTCTGGCTAGCGGACTCCAATGAGCAGTTCTTC; cdr3_aa: CASSFWLADSNEQFF
v_call: TRBV6-1; j_call: TRBJ1-1; clone_size: many; d_call: .; cdr3_nt: TGTGCCAGCAGTGATCCCCAGAGGGGCAGTACTGAAGCTTTCTTT; cdr3_aa: CASSDPQRGSTEAFF
v_call: TRBV6-6; j_call: TRBJ2-1; clone_size: few; d_call: TRBD2; cdr3_nt: TGTGCCAGCAGTTACGGTAGCGGGAGGGTCGATGAGCAGTTCTTC; cdr3_aa: CASSYGSGRVDEQFF
v_call: TRBV5-6; j_call: TRBJ1-6; clone_size: .; d_call: .; cdr3_nt: TGTGCCAGCAGCTTGGGGGTAACACCCCTCCACTTT; cdr3_aa: CASSLGVTPLHF
v_call: TRBV9; j_call: TRBJ2-1; clone_size: .; d_call: .; cdr3_nt: TGTGCCAGCAGCGTTGGACGGATTACCTACAATGAGCAGTTCTTC; cdr3_aa: CASSVGRITYNEQFF
v_call: TRBV30; j_call: TRBJ2-1; clone_size: many; d_call: .; cdr3_nt: TGTGCCTGGAGTCGTAAGGGCAATGAGCAGTTCTTC; cdr3_aa: CAWSRKGNEQFF
v_call: TRBV4-1; j_call: TRBJ1-4; clone_size: .; d_call: TRBD1; cdr3_nt: TGCGCCAGCAGCCAGCCACAGGGGCTCCGATCAACTAATGAAAAACTGTTTTTT; cdr3_aa: CASSQPQGLRSTNEKLFF
v_call: TRBV3-1; j_call: TRBJ1-6; clone_size: few; d_call: .; cdr3_nt: TGTGCCAGCAGCCCAAAGACAGCCGGGCGAAATTCACCCCTCCACTTT; cdr3_aa: CASSPKTAGRNSPLHF
v_call: TRBV6-2/TRBV6-3; j_call: TRBJ2-3; clone_size: many; d_call: .; cdr3_nt: TGTGCCAGCAGACACCCGGACACAGATACGCAGTATTTT; cdr3_aa: CASRHPDTDTQYF
v_call: TRBV5-1; j_call: TRBJ2-7; clone_size: many; d_call: .; cdr3_nt: TGCGCCAGCAGCCCCACCAGAGGGTCCGTCGACGAGCAGTACTTC; cdr3_aa: CASSPTRGSVDEQYF
v_call: TRBV27; j_call: TRBJ2-1; clone_size: many; d_call: TRBD1; cdr3_nt: TGTGCCAGCAGTTTCCCGGACAGGGGGAGGAATGAGCAGTTCTTC; cdr3_aa: CASSFPDRGRNEQFF